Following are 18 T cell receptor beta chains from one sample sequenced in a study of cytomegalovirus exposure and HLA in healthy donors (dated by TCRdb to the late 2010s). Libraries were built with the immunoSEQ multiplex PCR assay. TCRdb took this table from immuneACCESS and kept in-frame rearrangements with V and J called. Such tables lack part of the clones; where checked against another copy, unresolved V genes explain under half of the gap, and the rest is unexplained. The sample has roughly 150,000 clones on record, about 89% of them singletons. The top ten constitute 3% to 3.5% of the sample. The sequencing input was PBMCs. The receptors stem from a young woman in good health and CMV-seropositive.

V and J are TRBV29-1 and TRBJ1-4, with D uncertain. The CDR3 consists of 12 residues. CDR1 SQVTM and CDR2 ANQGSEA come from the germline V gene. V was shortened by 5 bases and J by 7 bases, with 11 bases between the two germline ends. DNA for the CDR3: TGCAGCGTTTTCCTGGCGGGTGAAAAACTGTTTTTT. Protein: CSVFLAGEKLFF.

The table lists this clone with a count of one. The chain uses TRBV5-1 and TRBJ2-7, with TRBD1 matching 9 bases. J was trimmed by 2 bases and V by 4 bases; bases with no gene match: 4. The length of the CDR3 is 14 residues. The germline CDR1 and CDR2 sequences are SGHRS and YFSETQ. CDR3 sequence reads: CASSGTGFAYEQYF. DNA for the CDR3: TGCGCCAGCAGCGGGACAGGGTTCGCCTACGAGCAGTACTTC.

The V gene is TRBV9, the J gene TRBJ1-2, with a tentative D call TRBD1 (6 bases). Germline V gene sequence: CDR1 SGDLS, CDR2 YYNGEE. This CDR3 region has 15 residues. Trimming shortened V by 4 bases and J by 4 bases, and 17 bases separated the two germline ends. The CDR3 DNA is TGTGCCAGCAGCCCGAGGGGGGGCGCTTTCTATGGCTACACCTTC. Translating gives CASSPRGGAFYGYTF.

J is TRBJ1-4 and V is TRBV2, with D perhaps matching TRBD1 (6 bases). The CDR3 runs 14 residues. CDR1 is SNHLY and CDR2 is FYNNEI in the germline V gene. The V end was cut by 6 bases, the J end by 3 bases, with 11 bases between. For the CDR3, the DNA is TGTGCCAGCAGGCAGGGGAAAGCTAATGAAAAACTGTTTTTT. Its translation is CASRQGKANEKLFF.

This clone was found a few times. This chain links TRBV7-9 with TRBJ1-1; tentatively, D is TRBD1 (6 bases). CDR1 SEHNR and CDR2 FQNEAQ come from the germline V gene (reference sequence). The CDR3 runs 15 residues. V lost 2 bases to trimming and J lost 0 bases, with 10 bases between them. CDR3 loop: CASSLNRAMNTEAFF. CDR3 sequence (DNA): TGTGCCAGCAGCTTAAACAGGGCGATGAACACTGAAGCTTTCTTT.

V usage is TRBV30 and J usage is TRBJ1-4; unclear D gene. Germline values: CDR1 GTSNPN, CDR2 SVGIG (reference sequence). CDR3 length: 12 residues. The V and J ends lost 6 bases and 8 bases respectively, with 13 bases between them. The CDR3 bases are TGTGCCTGCGGGCGGGTCAGGGAAAAACTGTTTTTT. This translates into CACGRVREKLFF.

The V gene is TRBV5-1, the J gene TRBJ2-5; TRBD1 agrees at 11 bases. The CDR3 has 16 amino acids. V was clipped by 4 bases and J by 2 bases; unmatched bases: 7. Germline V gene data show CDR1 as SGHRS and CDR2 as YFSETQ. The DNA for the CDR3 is TGCGCCAGCAGCCGCGGGACAGGGGGGAGGCAAGAGACCCAGTACTTC. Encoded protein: CASSRGTGGRQETQYF.

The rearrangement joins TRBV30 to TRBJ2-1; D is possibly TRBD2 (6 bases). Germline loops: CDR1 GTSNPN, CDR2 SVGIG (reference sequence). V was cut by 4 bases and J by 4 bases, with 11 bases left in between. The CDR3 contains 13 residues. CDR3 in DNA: TGTGCCTGGAACGTAGCGGAATACAATGAGCAGTTCTTC. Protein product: CAWNVAEYNEQFF.

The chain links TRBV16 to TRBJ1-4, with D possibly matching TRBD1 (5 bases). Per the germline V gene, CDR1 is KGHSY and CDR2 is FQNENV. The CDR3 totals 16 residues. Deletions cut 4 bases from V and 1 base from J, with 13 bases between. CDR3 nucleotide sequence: TGTGCCAGCAGCCTCCCCCGCGGGGGAACTAATGAAAAACTGTTTTTT. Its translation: CASSLPRGGTNEKLFF.

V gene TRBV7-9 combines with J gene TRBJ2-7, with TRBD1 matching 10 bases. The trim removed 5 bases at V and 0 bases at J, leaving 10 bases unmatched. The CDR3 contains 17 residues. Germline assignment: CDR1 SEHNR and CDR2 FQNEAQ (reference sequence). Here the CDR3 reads CASSTRQGACHSYEQYF. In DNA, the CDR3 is TGTGCCAGCAGCACCCGACAGGGGGCTTGTCACTCCTACGAGCAGTACTTC.

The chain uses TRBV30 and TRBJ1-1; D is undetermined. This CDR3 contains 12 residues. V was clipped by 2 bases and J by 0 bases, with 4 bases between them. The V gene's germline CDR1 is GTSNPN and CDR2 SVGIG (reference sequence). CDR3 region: CAWSTVNTEAFF. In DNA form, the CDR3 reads TGTGCCTGGAGTACGGTGAACACTGAAGCTTTCTTT.

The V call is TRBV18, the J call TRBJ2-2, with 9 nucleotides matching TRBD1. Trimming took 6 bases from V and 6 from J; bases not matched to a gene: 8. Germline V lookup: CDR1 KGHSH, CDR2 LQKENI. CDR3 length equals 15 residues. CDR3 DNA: TGTGCCAGCTCGGAACAGGGGGCCATCGCCGGGGAGCTGTTTTTT. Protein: CASSEQGAIAGELFF.

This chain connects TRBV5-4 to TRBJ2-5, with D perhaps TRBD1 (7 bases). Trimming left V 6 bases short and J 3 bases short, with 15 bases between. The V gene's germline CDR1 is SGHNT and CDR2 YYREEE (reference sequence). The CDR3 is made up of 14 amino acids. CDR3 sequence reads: CASNPGGTEETQYF. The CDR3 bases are TGTGCCAGCAACCCTGGAGGGACAGAAGAGACCCAGTACTTC.

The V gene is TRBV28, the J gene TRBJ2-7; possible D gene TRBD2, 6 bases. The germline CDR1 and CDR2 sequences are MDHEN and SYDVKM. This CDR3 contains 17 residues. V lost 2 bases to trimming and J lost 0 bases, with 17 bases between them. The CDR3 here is CASSLPGRGGTSYEQYF. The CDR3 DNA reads TGTGCCAGCAGTTTACCCGGGAGAGGTGGGACCTCCTACGAGCAGTACTTC.

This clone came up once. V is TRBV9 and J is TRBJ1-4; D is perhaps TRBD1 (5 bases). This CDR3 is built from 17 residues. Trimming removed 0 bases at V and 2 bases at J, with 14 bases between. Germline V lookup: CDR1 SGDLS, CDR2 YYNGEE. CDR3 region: CASSVEGRDGTNEKLFF. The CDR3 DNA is TGTGCCAGCAGCGTAGAGGGCAGGGATGGGACTAATGAAAAACTGTTTTTT.

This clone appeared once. For the CDR3, the DNA is TGCGCCAGCAGCGTGGACTCCCACCGAAACACCATATATTTT. It codes for CASSVDSHRNTIYF. The genes are TRBV5-1 and TRBJ1-3, with D uncertain. CDR3 length equals 14 residues. Per germline, CDR1 SGHRS and CDR2 YFSETQ. The germline V and J ends were trimmed by 4 bases and 5 bases, with 13 bases remaining between them.

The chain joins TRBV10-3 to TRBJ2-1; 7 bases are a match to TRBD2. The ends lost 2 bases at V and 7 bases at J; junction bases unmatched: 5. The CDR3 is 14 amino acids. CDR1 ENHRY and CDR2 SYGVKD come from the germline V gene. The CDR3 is CAISERAGENEQFF. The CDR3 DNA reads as TGTGCCATCAGTGAGAGGGCGGGAGAGAATGAGCAGTTCTTC.

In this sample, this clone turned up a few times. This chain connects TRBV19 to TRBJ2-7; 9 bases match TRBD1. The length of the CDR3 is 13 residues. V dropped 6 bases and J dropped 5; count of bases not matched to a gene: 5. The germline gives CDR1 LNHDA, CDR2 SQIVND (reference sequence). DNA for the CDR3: TGTGCCAGTAGCGGGACAGGGTTGGACGAGCAGTACTTC. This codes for CASSGTGLDEQYF.